This T cell receptor (beta chain) was captured by sequencing in a study of vaccination and CD4 T cells after COVID-19. Treatment indicated: 10-day PBMC culture with coronavirus spike peptide pools or control peptides (ViraFEST assay). With the Oncomine TCR Beta short-read assay, DNA from cultured CD4+ T cells was sequenced. Each CDR3 protein gets one entry after TCRdb re-called the PCR reads with MiXCR. The data show thousands of distinct CDR3 sequences, roughly 21% seen once. This clonotype is judged medium-sized. No antigen is known for it. Sequencing used CD4+ T cells from blood, cultured in vitro. The source is a human donor who had recovered from COVID-19.

CDR3 coding DNA: TGTGCCAGCAGCTTAGGGTTGGGCGCAGGGATTTACGAGCAGTACTTC. Its translation is CASSLGLGAGIYEQYF. This rearrangement joins TRBV11-2 to TRBJ2-7, with D possibly being TRBD1 (5 bases). Looked up from germline, CDR1 is SGHAT and CDR2 is FQNNGV. V lost 1 base and J 4 bases, leaving 17 bases between the germline ends. CDR3 length equals 16 residues.